These 10 T cell receptor beta chains were sequenced from one sample in a study of blood T cell repertoires in COVID-19. Sequencing used immunoSEQ multiplex PCR; TCRdb keeps in-frame clones, though not all of them. Of about 230,000 clones listed, 70% to 85% are singletons. Sequences were obtained from peripheral blood. The receptor set was obtained from a man in his forties who had recovered from COVID-19.

The chain links TRBV29-1 to TRBJ2-7; 10 bases line up with TRBD2. V shed 4 bases and J 5 bases; nucleotides not matched to a gene: 11. Germline CDR1 is SQVTM and CDR2 is ANQGSEA. This CDR3 comprises 15 residues. The CDR3 nucleotides are TGCAGCGTTGCAGGGGTAGCGGGAGGATCGGACGAGCAGTACTTC. It encodes CSVAGVAGGSDEQYF.

This clone was seen only a few times. The DNA for the CDR3 is TGTGCCAGCAGCCAGATTCCGGGTGGCAACAAAGAGACCCAGTACTTC. Translating gives CASSQIPGGNKETQYF. The V gene is TRBV5-5, the J gene TRBJ2-5; D is uncertain. Germline CDR1 is SGHKS and CDR2 is YYEKEE (reference sequence). CDR3 length: 16 residues. With 4 bases removed from V and 3 bases from J, the gap between germline ends came to 19 bases. Together with reference TRBV5-5 and TRBJ2-5, the CDR3 gives the full variable domain: DAGVTQSPTHLIKTRGQQVTLRCSPISGHKSVSWYQQVLGQGPQFIFQYYEKEERGRGNFPDRFSARQFPNYSSELNVNALLLGDSALYLCASSQIPGGNKETQYFGPGTRLLVL.

The chain uses TRBV5-1 and TRBJ2-2; D is ambiguous. This CDR3 is built from 14 residues. V was cut by 5 bases and J by 0 bases, with 8 bases left in between. The germline CDR1 and CDR2 sequences are SGHRS and YFSETQ. In DNA, the CDR3 is TGCGCCAGCAGGGGCAGCCCGAACACCGGGGAGCTGTTTTTT. Its protein product is CASRGSPNTGELFF.

The chain recombines TRBV6-5 with TRBJ1-1, with D tentatively TRBD1 (5 bases). The V end lost 10 bases, the J end lost 1 base, and 16 bases lay between the germline ends. The length of the CDR3 is 14 residues. The germline CDR1 and CDR2 sequences are MNHEY and SVGAGI. The CDR3 region has the DNA TGTGCCACTTTTCTGGGGCTGGCGAACACTGAAGCTTTCTTT. This codes for CATFLGLANTEAFF.

The rearrangement uses TRBV18 and TRBJ1-3; D gene uncertain. There are 15 residues in the CDR3. Germline V lookup: CDR1 KGHSH, CDR2 LQKENI. Trimming took off 3 bases at V and 4 bases at J, with 13 bases between the two ends. The CDR3 loop reads CASSPVPGSGNTIYF. The CDR3 DNA reads TGTGCCAGCTCACCGGTCCCGGGGTCAGGAAACACCATATATTTT.

Only a few counts were recorded for this clone. CDR3 in DNA: TGTGCCAGCAGTGTACAGGGGGTGAACACCGGGGAGCTGTTTTTT. This codes for CASSVQGVNTGELFF. The chain is built from TRBV2 and TRBJ2-2; TRBD1 agrees at 8 bases. This CDR3 is 15 amino acids long. Germline trimming cut 4 bases from V and 1 base from J; bases unmatched to any gene: 2. From germline, CDR1 is SNHLY and CDR2 FYNNEI.

The gene calls are TRBV6-2 or TRBV6-3 and TRBJ2-1; D not certain. The germline CDR1 and CDR2 sequences are MNHEY and SVGEGT. The CDR3 length is 11 residues. Trimming removed 2 bases from V and 8 bases from J, with 4 bases in between. CDR3: CASSYSYEQFF. DNA of the CDR3: TGTGCCAGCAGTTACAGCTATGAGCAGTTCTTC.

The chain uses TRBV3-1 (or the pseudogene TRBV3-2) and TRBJ2-7, with TRBD2 as a possible D gene (5 bases). In germline, CDR1 is LGHDT, CDR2 YNNKEL (reference sequence). CDR3 size: 14 residues. The V end lost 4 bases, the J end lost 2 bases, and 12 bases lay between the germline ends. The CDR3 here is CASSLLSGTYEQYF. In DNA, the CDR3 is TGTGCCAGCAGCCTCCTCAGCGGCACCTACGAGCAGTACTTC.

This clone was detected only once. The V gene is TRBV27, the J gene TRBJ2-7; TRBD1 is a possible D gene (6 bases). CDR1 MNHEY and CDR2 SMNVEV come from the germline V gene (reference sequence). V was shortened by 3 bases and J by 3 bases, with 9 bases between the two germline ends. The CDR3 runs to 13 residues. The CDR3 nucleotides read TGTGCCAGCAGTTTTGCGGACAGCTACGAGCAGTACTTC. This codes for CASSFADSYEQYF.

The J gene is TRBJ1-1, the V gene TRBV7-9, with D possibly TRBD1 on 6 matching bases. The V gene lost 6 bases and the J gene lost 6 bases, with 17 bases spanning the gap. The length of the CDR3 is 14 residues. Germline V CDR1 and CDR2: SEHNR, FQNEAQ (reference sequence). The CDR3 is CASRGSQGSAEAFF. The DNA for the CDR3 is TGTGCCAGCAGGGGGAGTCAGGGGAGTGCTGAAGCTTTCTTT. Together with reference TRBV7-9 and TRBJ1-1, the CDR3 gives the full variable domain: DTGVSQNPRHKITKRGQNVTFRCDPISEHNRLYWYRQTLGQGPEFLTYFQNEAQLEKSRLLSDRFSAERPKGSFSTLEIQRTEQGDSAMYLCASRGSQGSAEAFFGQGTRLTVV.